The entry below describes one T cell receptor beta chain. The authors' processing: Estimates of nucleated cell counts were drawn from the amplification of reference gene primers. Assay: immunoSEQ multiplex PCR; the TCRdb copy retains only in-frame clones and omits some. From that table come the V and J calls and clone size; the DNA was used to work out D and trimming. The sample shows more than 100,000 clones, about four fifths of them seen only once. These data come from a study of blood T cell repertoires in COVID-19. Study context: Acute and convalescent COVID-19 samples came from the United States, Italy and Spain.

This CDR3 is 15 amino acids long. Germline V lookup: CDR1 KGHDR, CDR2 SFDVKD. Deletions cut 0 bases from V and 5 bases from J, with 12 bases between. This chain uses TRBV24-1 with TRBJ2-5, with a possible D match to TRBD2 (6 bases). This TCR came from a man aged 55 to 69 with acute or convalescent COVID-19. The sample was peripheral blood. The CDR3 spells CATSDLVPGGETQYF. The CDR3 bases are TGTGCCACCAGTGATTTGGTCCCCGGAGGGGAGACCCAGTACTTC.